The clone carrying this T cell receptor (beta chain) was observed a few times. As yet, its antigen is unknown. CDR1 and CDR2 (germline): SQVTM, ANQGSEA. CDR3 length: 10 amino acids. V was shortened by 5 bases and J by 1 base, with 2 bases between the two germline ends. TCRdb re-analysed the reads in MiXCR, keeping a single row per CDR3 protein. This sample has some 350,000 distinct CDR3 sequences, with roughly 18% found just once. The data were obtained in a study of T cell repertoires in cytomegalovirus infection. Across the study: In public TCR beta signatures, there were indications of both CMV infection and matching HLA type.

Broader study findings: The study found HLA-C-restricted CMV-specific TCR beta clonotypes dominating the ex vivo response. Totalled public TCR beta family frequency picked out people who carried CMV plus the relevant HLA.

The chain links TRBV29-1 to TRBJ1-1; D not resolved. This receptor was identified in a human donor in good health (CMV status not recorded). Some clones in this sample may be carry-over from other donors' samples. Sequencing was performed on PBMCs. CDR3 region: CSVTNTEAFF. The DNA for the CDR3 is TGCAGCGTTACGAACACTGAAGCTTTCTTT.